Sequencing of this TCR beta chain was carried out in a study of T cells in Graves' hyperthyroidism and ophthalmopathy. From RNA transcripts, TCR beta CDR3 regions were amplified. Using the HTBI primer set, a first-round RT-PCR was run on the TCR CDR3. TCRdb itself ran the multiplex PCR reads through MiXCR, one entry per CDR3 protein. The sample records 400,000 to 550,000 distinct CDR3 sequences, around a quarter being singletons. Uncontrolled infection, other autoimmune disease, pregnancy or lactation excluded patients. Extraction of PBMCs used under 13 ml of fresh peripheral blood. Trimming pared 5 bases from V and 6 bases from J, leaving 14 bases between. The CDR3 extends over 13 amino acids. The germline V gene encodes CDR1 SGHTA and CDR2 FQGTGA. The sample holds many counts of this clonotype. What it recognizes is unknown. Study results and caveats: The model forecast ophthalmopathy, anticipating it by a median 6.5 months before onset. Most clonotypes that expanded in the thyroid above 0.001 also showed up in blood.

The material sequenced was blood. J is TRBJ2-7 and V is TRBV7-3; D possibly uses TRBD1 or TRBD2 (5 bases each). This TCR was sampled from a woman aged 25 to 39 with Graves' ophthalmopathy. CDR3 sequence: CASSPRGDGEQYF. The DNA of the CDR3 is TGTGCCAGCAGCCCCAGAGGGGATGGCGAGCAGTACTTC.